This is a list of T cell receptor beta chains from one sample in a study of shared clonotypes between healthy human individuals. Assay: immunoSEQ multiplex PCR; the TCRdb copy retains only in-frame clones and omits some. The sample carries some 2 million clones, about 95% recorded once. What was sequenced was naive CD8+ T cells sorted from blood. The receptor set was obtained from a man aged 18 to 29 in good health. Each CDR3 is given with its conserved first and last residue. Each record gives: clone size, J gene, D gene, V gene, CDR3 protein, CDR3 DNA. D genes are given only for firm matches. Part of the rows lack a size; the others show once, few, many or a class for expanded clones.

clone_size: -; j_call: TRBJ1-2; d_call: -; v_call: TRBV2; cdr3_aa: CASGLPSGYGYTF; cdr3_nt: TGTGCCAGCGGCTTACCTTCGGGCTATGGCTACACCTTC
clone_size: -; j_call: TRBJ1-4; d_call: TRBD1; v_call: TRBV7-9; cdr3_aa: CASNGQGFYANEKLFF; cdr3_nt: TGTGCCAGCAACGGACAGGGGTTTTATGCTAATGAAAAACTGTTTTTT
clone_size: -; j_call: TRBJ2-3; d_call: -; v_call: TRBV5-1; cdr3_aa: CASSLDPFIGTDTQYF; cdr3_nt: TGCGCCAGCAGCTTGGATCCGTTTATAGGCACAGATACGCAGTATTTT
clone_size: once; j_call: TRBJ1-2; d_call: TRBD1; v_call: TRBV2; cdr3_aa: CASSGYLPGTGYGYTF; cdr3_nt: TGTGCCAGCAGTGGGTATCTTCCCGGGACAGGCTATGGCTACACCTTC
clone_size: -; j_call: TRBJ1-2; d_call: -; v_call: TRBV27; cdr3_aa: CASSLSRGNYGYTF; cdr3_nt: TGTGCCAGCAGTTTATCGAGGGGCAACTATGGCTACACCTTC
clone_size: once; j_call: TRBJ2-2; d_call: TRBD2; v_call: TRBV10-3; cdr3_aa: CAIPGRAGELFF; cdr3_nt: TGTGCCATCCCAGGGAGGGCCGGGGAGCTGTTTTTT
clone_size: once; j_call: TRBJ2-2; d_call: TRBD1; v_call: TRBV6-6; cdr3_aa: CASSSGTGGTGELFF; cdr3_nt: TGTGCCAGCAGTTCCGGGACAGGGGGCACCGGGGAGCTGTTTTTT
clone_size: -; j_call: TRBJ2-7; d_call: -; v_call: TRBV7-9; cdr3_aa: CASSLPGFEQYF; cdr3_nt: TGTGCCAGCAGCTTACCCGGGTTCGAGCAGTACTTC
clone_size: -; j_call: TRBJ2-7; d_call: TRBD2; v_call: TRBV2; cdr3_aa: CASRAREASSYEQYF; cdr3_nt: TGTGCCAGCAGGGCCCGGGAGGCGAGCTCCTACGAGCAGTACTTC
clone_size: -; j_call: TRBJ2-1; d_call: -; v_call: TRBV29-1; cdr3_aa: CSGYSGDSYNEQFF; cdr3_nt: TGCAGCGGGTATTCAGGTGACTCCTACAATGAGCAGTTCTTC